The 20 T cell receptor beta chains given below trace back to one sample, sequenced in a study of early stage breast cancer tumors. The data were produced by immunoSEQ multiplex PCR, yet TCRdb's version contains in-frame clones alone and is incomplete. The sample contains some 4,400 clones, around 64% of which appear only once. Sequenced: breast tumor tissue. The receptors stem from a person aged 45 to 59 with breast cancer.

The V call is TRBV2, the J call TRBJ2-3; 15 nucleotides agree with TRBD2. This CDR3 contains 18 residues. V lost 4 bases, J lost 5 bases, and 10 bases stayed unmatched. CDR1 and CDR2 (germline): SNHLY, FYNNEI. This CDR3 reads CASSVRTSGGAKGDTQYF. CDR3 sequence (DNA): TGTGCCAGCAGTGTTCGGACTAGCGGGGGGGCAAAGGGAGATACGCAGTATTTT.

This clone was observed a handful of times. The chain couples TRBV7-2 to TRBJ1-1; no definite D call. The CDR3 loop spans 11 amino acids. Germline CDR1 SGHTA, CDR2 FQGNSA. Trimming took off 1 base at V and 4 bases at J, with 1 base between the two ends. The CDR3 coding sequence is TGTGCCAGCAGCTTAGGCACTGAAGCTTTCTTT. It specifies CASSLGTEAFF.

The chain carries TRBV2 and TRBJ1-1; D remains ambiguous. V lost 3 bases and J 1 base, leaving 6 bases between the germline ends. This CDR3 comprises 13 residues. The germline CDR1 and CDR2 sequences are SNHLY and FYNNEI. In nucleotides, the CDR3 is TGTGCCAGCAGTGATGCGGGGAACACTGAAGCTTTCTTT. Amino acid sequence: CASSDAGNTEAFF.

DNA of the CDR3: TGTGCCAGCAGCCTTCCCGAGGGCCCCCCTCAGTATGGCTACACCTTC. Translating gives CASSLPEGPPQYGYTF. The V call is TRBV5-4, the J call TRBJ1-2; D is undetermined. Trimming pared 4 bases from V and 5 bases from J, leaving 21 bases between. Germline-derived CDR1 and CDR2 are SGHNT and YYREEE (reference sequence). This CDR3 is built from 16 residues. The whole variable domain, filled in from reference TRBV5-4 and TRBJ1-2, reads ETGVTQSPTHLIKTRGQQVTLRCSSQSGHNTVSWYQQALGQGPQFIFQYYREEENGRGNFPPRFSGLQFPNYSSELNVNALELDDSALYLCASSLPEGPPQYGYTFGSGTRLTVV.

This rearrangement joins TRBV21-1 to TRBJ2-1; the table's D gene call, TRBD2, was not cross checked with the DNA. TRBV21-1 is given as a pseudogene. This CDR3 region has 15 residues. In nucleotides, the CDR3 is TGTGCCAGCAGCAAAAGGGGATTTAGCGGCAATGAGCAGTTCTTC. Its translation: CASSKRGFSGNEQFF.

This clone was picked up a small number of times. The rearrangement links TRBV7-8 to TRBJ2-3, with TRBD2 matching 12 bases. The V segment lost 4 bases and the J segment 2 bases; nucleotides outside the gene matches: 1. The CDR3 runs 15 residues. Germline V lookup: CDR1 SGHVS, CDR2 FQNEAQ. The CDR3 coding sequence is TGTGCCAGCAGCTCTAGCGGGGGGGCCACAGATACGCAGTATTTT. Its translation is CASSSSGGATDTQYF. Together with reference TRBV7-8 and TRBJ2-3, the CDR3 gives the full variable domain: GAGVSQSPRYKVAKRGQDVALRCDPISGHVSLFWYQQALGQGPEFLTYFQNEAQLDKSGLPSDRFFAERPEGSVSTLKIQRTQQEDSAVYLCASSSSGGATDTQYFGPGTRLTVL.

A single count supports this clone. The rearrangement uses TRBV7-8 and TRBJ2-4; 8 bases map to TRBD2. This CDR3 comprises 14 residues. Trimming at V came to 5 bases and at J to 8 bases, leaving 8 bases not matched to a gene. Germline-derived CDR1 and CDR2 are SGHVS and FQNEAQ. The CDR3 DNA follows: TGTGCCAGCAGCCCTGGTTCGCGGGGGGACATTCAGTACTTC. Residues: CASSPGSRGDIQYF.

The genes are TRBV6-1 and TRBJ1-4; tentative D call: TRBD1 (5 bases). The CDR3 is made up of 13 amino acids. V gave up 9 bases and J gave up 8 bases, with 16 bases separating them. Per the germline V gene, CDR1 is MNHNS and CDR2 is SASEGT. The CDR3 sequence is CARDQGLKEKLFF. The CDR3 coding sequence is TGTGCCAGAGATCAGGGACTTAAGGAAAAACTGTTTTTT.

The rearrangement links TRBV27 to TRBJ2-2; D gene uncertain. From germline, CDR1 is MNHEY and CDR2 SMNVEV (reference sequence). This CDR3 spans 13 amino acids. V was pared by 5 bases and J by 6 bases, with 10 bases between. CDR3 residues: CASSPGAAGELFF. In DNA, the CDR3 is TGTGCCAGCAGTCCCGGAGCCGCCGGGGAGCTGTTTTTT.

This clone was seen a handful of times. V and J are TRBV5-6 and TRBJ2-1, with 9 bases lining up with TRBD1. J gave up 6 bases and V 3 bases, and 7 bases lay outside the gene matches. Germline V gene data show CDR1 as SGHDT and CDR2 as YYEEEE. CDR3 length: 15 residues. The CDR3 DNA follows: TGTGCCAGCAGCTGGAGGGACAGGGTGGCCAATGAGCAGTTCTTC. Translation: CASSWRDRVANEQFF.

This clone showed up just a few times. The V gene is TRBV7-6, the J gene TRBJ1-6, with D possibly TRBD1 on 5 matching bases. Trimming removed 3 bases at V and 6 bases at J, with 12 bases between. There are 15 residues in the CDR3. Looked up from germline, CDR1 is SGHVS and CDR2 is FNYEAQ. The CDR3 nucleotides read TGTGCCAGCAGCTTCCGGGGCAGCGGTAATTCACCCCTCCACTTT. This encodes CASSFRGSGNSPLHF. Drawing the rest from reference TRBV7-6 and TRBJ1-6, the complete variable domain is GAGVSQSPRYKVTKRGQDVALRCDPISGHVSLYWYRQALGQGPEFLTYFNYEAQQDKSGLPNDRFSAERPEGSISTLTIQRTEQRDSAMYRCASSFRGSGNSPLHFGNGTRLTVT.

This sequence joins TRBV7-8 and TRBJ2-7; D is possibly TRBD2 (6 bases). V was trimmed by 1 base and J by 4 bases, leaving 14 bases between them. This CDR3 region has 15 residues. The germline CDR1 and CDR2 sequences are SGHVS and FQNEAQ. CDR3 in amino acids: CASSLVRETTYEQYF. The CDR3, as DNA: TGTGCCAGCAGCTTAGTACGGGAGACTACGTACGAGCAGTACTTC.

This clone is classed as medium-sized. The chain couples TRBV2 to TRBJ1-3, with TRBD1 matching 8 bases. Trimming cost V 6 bases and J 0 bases; bases outside gene matches: 4. Per the germline V gene, CDR1 is SNHLY and CDR2 is FYNNEI. The CDR3 contains 15 residues. The CDR3 coding sequence is TGTGCCAGCAGAGACCAGGGGGCCTCTGGAAACACCATATATTTT. Its translation is CASRDQGASGNTIYF.

V and J are TRBV11-2 and TRBJ2-2, with 9 bases lining up with TRBD2. Germline V lookup: CDR1 SGHAT, CDR2 FQNNGV. This CDR3 comprises 14 residues. With V trimmed by 1 base and J by 6 bases, 0 bases remained unmatched. The DNA of the CDR3 is TGTGCCAGCAGCTTAGGGACTAGCGCCGGGGAGCTGTTTTTT. Protein sequence: CASSLGTSAGELFF. Variable domain in full (rest from reference TRBV11-2 and TRBJ2-2): EAGVAQSPRYKIIEKRQSVAFWCNPISGHATLYWYQQILGQGPKLLIQFQNNGVVDDSQLPKDRFSAERLKGVDSTLKIQPAKLEDSAVYLCASSLGTSAGELFFGEGSRLTVL.

This clone has just a few counts. The same CDR3 arises from other DNA sequences in this sample as well. The chain links TRBV30 to TRBJ1-1; 10 positions match TRBD1. Germline V CDR1 and CDR2: GTSNPN, SVGIG (reference sequence). The J segment lost 5 bases and the V segment lost 0 bases, leaving 3 bases of the junction unmatched. The CDR3 has 14 residues. CDR3 in amino acids: CAWSVTGGGTEAFF. DNA of the CDR3: TGTGCCTGGAGTGTGACAGGGGGCGGAACTGAAGCTTTCTTT. Variable domain in full (rest from reference TRBV30 and TRBJ1-1): SQTIHQWPATLVQPVGSPLSLECTVEGTSNPNLYWYRQAAGRGLQLLFYSVGIGQISSEVPQNLSASRPQDRQFILSSKKLLLSDSGFYLCAWSVTGGGTEAFFGQGTRLTVV.

This chain joins TRBV7-6 and TRBJ1-4; possible D gene TRBD1, 6 bases. The V gene lost 5 bases and the J gene lost 4 bases, with 17 bases spanning the gap. This CDR3 is built from 16 residues. Germline lookup yields CDR1 SGHVS and CDR2 FNYEAQ. The CDR3 loop is CASSPQGGTINEKLFF. In DNA, the CDR3 is TGTGCCAGCAGCCCTCAAGGGGGTACCATTAATGAAAAACTGTTTTTT.

The chain links TRBV2 to TRBJ1-5; D remains ambiguous. The germline V gene has CDR1 SNHLY and CDR2 FYNNEI. V was trimmed by 8 bases and J by 4 bases, leaving 9 bases between them. CDR3 length equals 12 residues. The CDR3 loop is CASRANNQPQHF. The CDR3 region has the DNA TGTGCCAGCCGGGCCAATAATCAGCCCCAGCATTTT.

The V gene is TRBV5-1, the J gene TRBJ2-5, with TRBD1 matching 7 bases. V was pared by 0 bases and J by 5 bases, with 22 bases of the junction left unmatched. Germline CDR1 SGHRS, CDR2 YFSETQ. CDR3 length equals 20 residues. CDR3 sequence reads: CASSLASQTGFGGLSETQYF. The CDR3 coding sequence is TGCGCCAGCAGCTTGGCCAGTCAGACAGGGTTTGGAGGCCTATCGGAGACCCAGTACTTC.

A few counts support this clone. The V and J genes are TRBV4-2 and TRBJ2-1, with TRBD2 matching 7 bases. Unmatched junction bases numbered 4, after V lost 0 bases and J lost 8 bases. This CDR3 comprises 14 residues. Germline V CDR1 and CDR2: LGHNA, YNFKEQ. CDR3: CASSQDETSYEQFF. CDR3 bases: TGTGCCAGCAGCCAAGATGAGACTAGCTATGAGCAGTTCTTC.

This clone has just one count. The chain couples TRBV10-3 to TRBJ2-2; D possibly corresponds to TRBD1 (6 bases). Germline V gene data show CDR1 as ENHRY and CDR2 as SYGVKD. Trimming left V 6 bases short and J 7 bases short, with 15 bases between. The CDR3 has 14 amino acids. The CDR3, as DNA: TGTGCCATCAGGGGGCTACAGGGCGACGGGGAGCTGTTTTTT. It encodes CAIRGLQGDGELFF.